The 22 T cell receptor beta chains presented below share a single source sample, sequenced in a study of human T cells and chemical hapten exposure. Via MiXCR, TCRdb re-called the RACE reads, giving one row per CDR3 protein. In the table there are about 53,000 distinct CDR3 sequences, more than 8% of which are singletons. Described time point: pre-sensitization, week 0. Sample treatment: therapeutic diphenylcyclopropenone sensitization with weekly scalp DPC. Sequencing was performed on whole blood, taken in connection with sensitization to the hapten diphenylcyclopropenone (DPC). The receptors originated from a man aged 35 to 55 with alopecia areata. Some clones in this sample may be carry-over from other donors' samples.

Many counts were recorded for this clonotype. This chain links TRBV11-2 with TRBJ2-2, with D unclear. Trimming stripped 3 bases from V and 6 bases from J, with 8 bases between. Germline V gene data show CDR1 as SGHAT and CDR2 as FQNNGV. The CDR3 has 13 amino acids. This CDR3 reads CASSFVTAGELFF. CDR3 DNA sequence: TGTGCCAGCAGCTTCGTAACTGCCGGGGAGCTGTTTTTT.

This clonotype showed up many times. V usage is TRBV6-1 and J usage is TRBJ1-1, with D uncertain. CDR1 and CDR2 (germline): MNHNS, SASEGT. The V gene lost 3 bases and the J gene lost 4 bases, with 15 bases spanning the gap. The CDR3 loop spans 15 amino acids. CDR3 region: CASSDRIGGPTEAFF. The CDR3, as DNA: TGTGCCAGCAGTGACAGGATCGGAGGGCCCACTGAAGCTTTCTTT.

By frequency in the sample, this clonotype is medium-sized. V usage is TRBV28 and J usage is TRBJ1-2; tentatively, D is TRBD1 (6 bases). The CDR3 spans 16 residues. Between the trimmed V and J ends, which lost 4 bases and 4 bases, there was a span of 19 bases. Germline V lookup: CDR1 MDHEN, CDR2 SYDVKM. CDR3 in amino acids: CASSSQYKQGLYGYTF. The CDR3 region has the DNA TGTGCCAGCAGTTCGCAATACAAACAGGGTCTCTATGGCTACACCTTC.

This clonotype was counted between two and nine times. J is TRBJ2-3 and V is TRBV11-2; D might be TRBD1 or TRBD2, each matching 5 bases. Germline CDR1 is SGHAT and CDR2 is FQNNGV. The CDR3 extends over 15 amino acids. The V gene lost 3 bases and the J gene lost 2 bases, with 12 bases spanning the gap. As DNA, the CDR3 is TGTGCCAGCAGCTTTGCCCCGGGGACCACAGATACGCAGTATTTT. Its translation: CASSFAPGTTDTQYF.

There are many counts of this clonotype. This rearrangement joins TRBV7-9 to TRBJ2-2, with TRBD2 matching over 9 bases. The CDR3 length is 15 residues. V was pared by 3 bases and J by 3 bases, with 2 bases of the junction left unmatched. The germline V gene has CDR1 SEHNR and CDR2 FQNEAQ (reference sequence). The CDR3 region is CASSLGLAYTGELFF. The CDR3 region has the DNA TGTGCCAGCAGCTTGGGACTAGCCTACACCGGGGAGCTGTTTTTT. Using reference TRBV7-9 and TRBJ2-2 for the parts outside the CDR3, the full variable domain is DTGVSQNPRHKITKRGQNVTFRCDPISEHNRLYWYRQTLGQGPEFLTYFQNEAQLEKSRLLSDRFSAERPKGSFSTLEIQRTEQGDSAMYLCASSLGLAYTGELFFGEGSRLTVL.

CDR3 nucleotides: TGTGCCACCAGTGACCTAGGACTATCTGAGCAGTTCTTC. Translating gives CATSDLGLSEQFF. The gene calls are TRBV24-1 and TRBJ2-1, with D perhaps TRBD2 (6 bases). V shed 4 bases and J shed 9 bases, with 12 bases lying between them. Per germline, CDR1 KGHDR and CDR2 SFDVKD. The CDR3 length is 13 residues.

In its sample, this clonotype was seen a few times. J is TRBJ2-7 and V is TRBV27; 8 bases are a match to TRBD1. Losses at the gene ends were 5 bases for V and 1 base for J; bases not matched to a gene: 7. From germline, CDR1 is MNHEY and CDR2 SMNVEV (reference sequence). The length of the CDR3 is 15 residues. The DNA for the CDR3 is TGTGCCAGCAGTAGGGGGGACAGGCCATCCTACGAGCAGTACTTC. Translating it yields CASSRGDRPSYEQYF.

The table lists this clonotype with a few counts. This chain uses TRBV29-1 with TRBJ1-4; no clear D. Between the trimmed V and J ends, which lost 3 bases and 9 bases, there was a span of 5 bases. This CDR3 comprises 10 residues. Germline CDR1 reads SQVTM; CDR2 reads ANQGSEA. CDR3 protein: CSVEEKKLFF. CDR3 nucleotides: TGCAGCGTTGAGGAGAAAAAACTGTTTTTT.

This clonotype was seen only a few times. The rearrangement joins TRBV5-4 to TRBJ1-5; possibly TRBD1 for D (5 bases). The germline gives CDR1 SGHNT, CDR2 YYREEE (reference sequence). This CDR3 comprises 15 residues. Trimming cost V 5 bases and J 1 base, with 13 bases left between them. In DNA, the CDR3 is TGTGCCAGCAGTCTAGGGGCAGAAAGCAATCAGCCCCAGCATTTT. Amino acid sequence: CASSLGAESNQPQHF.

By share of the sample, this clonotype is medium-sized. This CDR3 reads CASSSREGRLHNEQFF. The CDR3 coding sequence is TGTGCCAGCAGCTCCCGGGAGGGGCGACTTCACAATGAGCAGTTCTTC. The chain couples TRBV7-2 to TRBJ2-1, with 8 bases matching TRBD2. Germline-derived CDR1 and CDR2 are SGHTA and FQGNSA. The length of the CDR3 is 16 residues. After removal of 4 bases from V and 5 bases from J, the junction contained 10 bases not matched to a gene. Supplemented by reference TRBV7-2 and TRBJ2-1, the full variable domain reads GAGVSQSPSNKVTEKGKDVELRCDPISGHTALYWYRQSLGQGLEFLIYFQGNSAPDKSGLPSDRFSAERTGGSVSTLTIQRTQQEDSAVYLCASSSREGRLHNEQFFGPGTRLTVL.

This clonotype was detected ten times or more. This chain links TRBV7-3 with TRBJ2-1; 11 bases align to TRBD1. V lost 2 bases to trimming and J lost 6 bases; unmatched junction nucleotides: 3. The CDR3 sequence is 15 residues long. Germline CDR1 reads SGHTA; CDR2 reads FQGTGA. In DNA form, the CDR3 reads TGTGCCAGCAGCTTAGGACAGGGGGCGGTCAATGAGCAGTTCTTC. This codes for CASSLGQGAVNEQFF. Full variable domain (missing parts from reference TRBV7-3 and TRBJ2-1): GAGVSQTPSNKVTEKGKYVELRCDPISGHTALYWYRQSLGQGPEFLIYFQGTGAADDSGLPNDRFFAVRPEGSVSTLKIQRTERGDSAVYLCASSLGQGAVNEQFFGPGTRLTVL.

The chain is built from TRBV7-8 and TRBJ2-2; 11 bases line up with TRBD2. CDR1 is SGHVS and CDR2 is FQNEAQ in the germline V gene. V lost 4 bases, J lost 4 bases, and 2 bases stayed unmatched. This CDR3 has 15 amino acids. The CDR3 region is CASSYLAGGTGELFF. DNA of the CDR3: TGTGCCAGCAGCTACCTAGCGGGAGGCACCGGGGAGCTGTTTTTT. The full variable domain, in which reference TRBV7-8 and TRBJ2-2 provide the parts outside the CDR3, is GAGVSQSPRYKVAKRGQDVALRCDPISGHVSLFWYQQALGQGPEFLTYFQNEAQLDKSGLPSDRFFAERPEGSVSTLKIQRTQQEDSAVYLCASSYLAGGTGELFFGEGSRLTVL.

This clonotype was counted only a few times. V is TRBV11-3 and J is TRBJ2-7; 7 bases align to TRBD1. Germline CDR1 reads SGHNT; CDR2 reads YENEEA. V lost 5 bases, J lost 4 bases, and 5 bases stayed unmatched. The CDR3 is 13 residues long. CDR3 DNA: TGTGCCAGCAGCCATTCCAGGGGGTACGAGCAGTACTTC. This encodes CASSHSRGYEQYF.

The CDR3: CSASSIEAFF. In nucleotides, the CDR3 is TGCAGTGCTAGTTCTATTGAAGCTTTCTTT. The chain links TRBV20-1 to TRBJ1-1, with unresolved D. CDR1 DFQATT and CDR2 SNEGSKA come from the germline V gene (reference sequence). V gave up 3 bases and J gave up 7 bases, with 6 bases separating them. This CDR3 is 10 amino acids long.

This clonotype appeared many times. This chain connects TRBV11-2 to TRBJ2-1; 9 nucleotides align to TRBD1. This CDR3 spans 15 amino acids. The J segment lost 4 bases and the V segment lost 5 bases, leaving 6 bases of the junction unmatched. Germline CDR1 is SGHAT and CDR2 is FQNNGV. CDR3 DNA sequence: TGTGCCAGCAGCGTAACAGGGGGCAGTTACAATGAGCAGTTCTTC. This encodes CASSVTGGSYNEQFF.

This clonotype was recorded a few times. This chain links TRBV28 with TRBJ2-7; no clear D gene. V was cut by 5 bases and J by 1 base, with 12 bases left in between. Germline V gene sequence: CDR1 MDHEN, CDR2 SYDVKM. The CDR3 length is 14 residues. This chain's CDR3 is CASSLDDISYEQYF. Written as DNA, the CDR3 is TGTGCCAGCAGTCTCGATGACATATCCTACGAGCAGTACTTC.

This clonotype was counted at least ten times. This chain uses TRBV7-8 with TRBJ2-2; D gene ambiguous. The germline V gene encodes CDR1 SGHVS and CDR2 FQNEAQ. V dropped 2 bases and J dropped 7 bases, with 17 bases sitting between them. The CDR3 has 16 amino acids. Here the CDR3 DNA reads TGTGCCAGCAGCTTAACGCCAACCTTGGGCGTCGGGGAGCTGTTTTTT. Its protein is CASSLTPTLGVGELFF.

This clonotype was found many times. The genes are TRBV28 and TRBJ2-6; no firm D call. V was trimmed by 6 bases and J by 2 bases, leaving 11 bases between them. The CDR3 runs to 15 residues. CDR1 and CDR2 from the germline V gene are MDHEN and SYDVKM. CDR3 loop: CASSRTATGANVLTF. DNA for the CDR3: TGTGCCAGCAGCAGAACAGCTACTGGGGCCAACGTCCTGACTTTC.

The V call is TRBV5-4, the J call TRBJ1-2; 8 bases align to TRBD1. The trim removed 4 bases at V and 7 bases at J, leaving 9 bases unmatched. This CDR3 has 14 residues. Germline lookup yields CDR1 SGHNT and CDR2 YYREEE (reference sequence). The CDR3: CASSGNQGAAGYTF. CDR3 nucleotide sequence: TGTGCCAGCAGCGGAAATCAGGGGGCGGCTGGCTACACCTTC.

This clonotype was counted ten times or more. The chain carries TRBV20-1 and TRBJ2-4; tentatively, D is TRBD2 (5 bases). The germline gives CDR1 DFQATT, CDR2 SNEGSKA (reference sequence). Between the trimmed V and J ends, which lost 3 bases and 0 bases, there was a span of 18 bases. This CDR3 is built from 17 residues. CDR3 DNA: TGCAGTGCTAGCCCCGGGAAAGGGCTCCTAGCCAAAAACATTCAGTACTTC. Translated: CSASPGKGLLAKNIQYF.

The chain has TRBV9 and TRBJ2-7; the match to TRBD2 covers 15 bases. V shed 3 bases, J shed 7 bases, and the junction held 2 bases outside the gene matches. Looked up from germline, CDR1 is SGDLS and CDR2 is YYNGEE. The CDR3 loop spans 14 amino acids. The chain's CDR3 is CASSAGTSGREQYF. In nucleotides, the CDR3 is TGTGCCAGCAGCGCCGGGACTAGCGGGAGGGAGCAGTACTTC. Based on the CDR3 plus reference TRBV9 and TRBJ2-7, the full variable domain is DSGVTQTPKHLITATGQRVTLRCSPRSGDLSVYWYQQSLDQGLQFLIQYYNGEERAKGNILERFSAQQFPDLHSELNLSSLELGDSALYFCASSAGTSGREQYFGPGTRLTVT.

This clonotype occurred many times. The chain has TRBV4-2 and TRBJ2-1, with D possibly matching TRBD1 (5 bases). The germline V gene encodes CDR1 LGHNA and CDR2 YNFKEQ. This CDR3 region has 15 residues. Trimming took off 1 base at V and 8 bases at J, with 15 bases between the two ends. This CDR3 is CASSQGRQTDDEQFF. The CDR3 DNA is TGTGCCAGCAGCCAAGGCCGCCAGACAGACGATGAGCAGTTCTTC.